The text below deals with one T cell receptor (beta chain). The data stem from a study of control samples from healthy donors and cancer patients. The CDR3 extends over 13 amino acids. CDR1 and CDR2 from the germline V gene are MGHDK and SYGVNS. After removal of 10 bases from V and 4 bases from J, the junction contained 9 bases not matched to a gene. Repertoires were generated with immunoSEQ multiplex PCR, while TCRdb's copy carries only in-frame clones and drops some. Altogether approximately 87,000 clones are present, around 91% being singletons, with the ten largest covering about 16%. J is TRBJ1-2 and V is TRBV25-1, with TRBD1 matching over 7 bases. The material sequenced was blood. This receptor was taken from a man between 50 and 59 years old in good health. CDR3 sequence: CATQRGQRYGYTF. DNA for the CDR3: TGTGCCACCCAGCGGGGACAGCGCTATGGCTACACCTTC.